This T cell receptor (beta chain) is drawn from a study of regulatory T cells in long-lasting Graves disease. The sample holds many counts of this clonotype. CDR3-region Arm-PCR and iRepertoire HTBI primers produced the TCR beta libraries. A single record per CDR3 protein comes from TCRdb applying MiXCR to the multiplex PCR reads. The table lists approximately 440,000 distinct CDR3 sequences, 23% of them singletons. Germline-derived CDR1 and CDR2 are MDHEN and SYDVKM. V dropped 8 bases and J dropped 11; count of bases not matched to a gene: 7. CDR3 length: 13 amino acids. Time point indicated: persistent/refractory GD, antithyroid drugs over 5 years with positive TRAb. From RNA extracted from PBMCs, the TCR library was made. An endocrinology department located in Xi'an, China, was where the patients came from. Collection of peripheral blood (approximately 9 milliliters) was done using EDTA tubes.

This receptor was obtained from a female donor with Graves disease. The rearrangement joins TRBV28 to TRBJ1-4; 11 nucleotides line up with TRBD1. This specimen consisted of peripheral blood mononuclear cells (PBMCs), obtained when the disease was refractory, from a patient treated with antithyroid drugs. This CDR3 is CASGQGALYKLFF. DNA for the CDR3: TGTGCCAGCGGACAGGGGGCATTGTATAAACTGTTTTTT.